The next 26 T cell receptor beta chains were all read from a single sample in a study of identical twins. TCRdb called the 5' RACE reads again in MiXCR, with one record for every CDR3 protein. This sample has about 220,000 distinct CDR3 sequences; 7.5% occur once, and the top ten carry roughly 5.4%. This same sample was also part of a study on yellow fever vaccine responses in identical twins.

Sequencing was done on a sample of CD8+ T cells sorted from blood. Receptor source: a woman aged 18-29 years in good health.

V usage is TRBV7-9 and J usage is TRBJ2-1; 8 bases fit TRBD2. J was trimmed by 4 bases and V by 5 bases; bases with no gene match: 7. This CDR3 is 15 amino acids long. Germline-derived CDR1 and CDR2 are SEHNR and FQNEAQ (reference sequence). The CDR3 sequence is CASSPATSEYNEQFF. CDR3 in DNA: TGTGCCAGCAGCCCGGCGACTAGCGAATACAATGAGCAGTTCTTC.

This clonotype occurred many times. The chain links TRBV13 to TRBJ2-7, with D maybe TRBD2 (6 bases). Germline CDR1 and CDR2: PRHDT and FYEKMQ (reference sequence). The V end lost 5 bases, the J end lost 6 bases, and 17 bases lay between the germline ends. The CDR3 is 14 amino acids. CDR3 region: CASSPGRGGSEQYF. CDR3 nucleotide sequence: TGTGCCAGCAGCCCAGGCCGGGGAGGTTCCGAGCAGTACTTC.

V usage is TRBV24-1 and J usage is TRBJ2-7; TRBD2 aligns across 7 bases. V lost 7 bases and J lost 2; bases outside the gene matches: 1. The CDR3 extends over 12 amino acids. CDR1 is KGHDR, CDR2 SFDVKD, per germline. Here the CDR3 reads CATSGRTYEQYF. The CDR3 region has the DNA TGTGCCACCAGCGGGAGGACCTACGAGCAGTACTTC.

This clonotype has a count of ten or more. The genes are TRBV5-1 and TRBJ2-3; the match to TRBD2 covers 9 bases. Germline-derived CDR1 and CDR2 are SGHRS and YFSETQ. The CDR3 contains 13 residues. With V trimmed by 7 bases and J by 4 bases, 4 bases remained unmatched. CDR3 in amino acids: CASRGTSPDTQYF. The DNA for the CDR3 is TGCGCCAGCCGAGGGACTAGCCCAGATACGCAGTATTTT.

Only a few counts were recorded for this clonotype. The chain carries TRBV7-9 and TRBJ2-7, with 12 nucleotides matching TRBD1. The CDR3 has 15 amino acids. From germline, CDR1 is SEHNR and CDR2 FQNEAQ (reference sequence). The junction had 4 bases not matched to a gene; V was cut back by 3 bases and J by 4 bases. The CDR3 nucleotides read TGTGCCAGCAGCTTTACGGGACAGGGGGCGTACGAGCAGTACTTC. Amino acids: CASSFTGQGAYEQYF.

Many counts were recorded for this clonotype. The chain employs TRBV12-3 or TRBV12-4 and TRBJ1-1, with D hard to call. V was pared by 3 bases and J by 1 base, with 9 bases between. The CDR3 runs to 14 residues. For the CDR3, the DNA is TGTGCCAGCAGTTTCTGGGGATCGAACACTGAAGCTTTCTTT. As protein: CASSFWGSNTEAFF.

V and J are TRBV6-4 and TRBJ2-1, with D possibly matching TRBD2 (6 bases). This CDR3 region has 14 residues. The V end lost 3 bases, the J end lost 9 bases, and 15 bases lay between the germline ends. Germline CDR1 is MRHNA and CDR2 is SNTAGT. This CDR3 reads CASSESGSGVEQFF. CDR3 sequence (DNA): TGTGCCAGCAGTGAGTCGGGTTCGGGGGTTGAGCAGTTCTTC.

This clonotype was counted ten times or more. This chain joins TRBV15 and TRBJ2-2; D is possibly TRBD1 (5 bases). Germline V gene lookup returns CDR1 LNHNV and CDR2 YYDKDF (reference sequence). The CDR3 length is 16 residues. Trimming left V 1 base short and J 4 bases short, with 13 bases between. This CDR3 is CATSRAVTAITGELFF. The DNA of the CDR3 is TGTGCCACCAGCAGAGCAGTGACAGCCATCACCGGGGAGCTGTTTTTT.

The sample holds a few counts of this clonotype. This sequence joins TRBV24-1 and TRBJ1-2; 10 positions match TRBD1. The CDR3 is 14 amino acids. Germline V gives CDR1 KGHDR, CDR2 SFDVKD. V dropped 4 bases and J dropped 6; count of bases not matched to a gene: 4. This chain's CDR3 is CATSDNGQGDGYTF. CDR3 nucleotides: TGTGCCACCAGTGACAATGGACAGGGGGATGGCTACACCTTC.

This clonotype was detected ten times or more. The chain has TRBV6-5 and TRBJ1-1; TRBD1 is a possible D gene (6 bases). Germline lookup yields CDR1 MNHEY and CDR2 SVGAGI. Trimming removed 4 bases at V and 5 bases at J, with 17 bases between. This CDR3 has 15 amino acids. CDR3 region: CASSLGEGGWTEAFF. As DNA, the CDR3 is TGTGCCAGCAGTTTAGGTGAGGGGGGGTGGACTGAAGCTTTCTTT.

This clonotype appeared a few times. This sequence joins TRBV29-1 and TRBJ2-5; D not resolved. Deletions cut 7 bases from V and 1 base from J, with 10 bases between. This CDR3 has 12 residues. Looked up from germline, CDR1 is SQVTM and CDR2 is ANQGSEA. The CDR3: CSAGRLQETQYF. As DNA, the CDR3 is TGCAGCGCTGGACGTCTCCAAGAGACCCAGTACTTC.

A single count supports this clonotype. This may be a read error: a much more frequent sequence differs by one nucleotide. The rearrangement uses TRBV27 and TRBJ2-2, with D possibly matching TRBD2 (5 bases). Germline CDR1 MNHEY, CDR2 SMNVEV (reference sequence). This CDR3 spans 13 amino acids. The CDR3 region has the DNA TGTGCCAGCAGTTTTGGGTACACCGGGGAGCCGTTTTTT. This gives the protein CASSFGYTGEPFF.

The chain links TRBV12-3 or TRBV12-4 to TRBJ2-7; D call uncertain. The V end lost 5 bases, the J end lost 7 bases, and 15 bases lay between the germline ends. CDR3 length equals 13 residues. CDR3 in amino acids: CASSPPGFREQYV. The CDR3 nucleotides read TGTGCCAGCAGTCCCCCGGGTTTCCGGGAGCAGTACGTC.

The chain recombines TRBV14 with TRBJ2-5; TRBD2 matches at 10 bases. Germline CDR1 and CDR2: SGHDN and FVKESK. The CDR3 contains 18 residues. With 0 bases clipped from V and 5 bases from J, the junction kept 12 bases outside the gene matches. The CDR3 loop is CASSQDYPTSGAGETQYF. The CDR3, as DNA: TGTGCCAGCAGCCAAGACTATCCCACTAGCGGGGCTGGGGAGACCCAGTACTTC.

The V and J genes are TRBV7-2 and TRBJ1-1, with D possibly TRBD1 on 5 matching bases. Germline lookup yields CDR1 SGHTA and CDR2 FQGNSA. The CDR3 is 13 amino acids. The V end lost 7 bases, the J end lost 1 base, and 10 bases lay between the germline ends. The CDR3 region has the DNA TGTGCCAGCAACTATGGGGGGAACACTGAAGCTTTCTTT. This translates into CASNYGGNTEAFF.

The CDR3 DNA reads TGCGCCAGCAGCTTGGTTGCAGGGGATGGGGATCAGTACTTC. Its protein product is CASSLVAGDGDQYF. This chain links TRBV5-1 with TRBJ2-7; a weak D match, TRBD1 (6 bases). V lost 0 bases, J lost 10 bases, and 17 bases lay in between. CDR1 is SGHRS and CDR2 is YFSETQ in the germline V gene. This CDR3 has 14 residues.

In this sample, this clonotype turned up a few times. The genes are TRBV20-1 and TRBJ1-6; TRBD1 aligns across 9 bases. The V segment lost 6 bases and the J segment 10 bases; nucleotides outside the gene matches: 7. The CDR3 loop spans 13 amino acids. Germline CDR1 reads DFQATT; CDR2 reads SNEGSKA (reference sequence). The CDR3: CSATRTGVSPLHF. In nucleotides, the CDR3 is TGCAGTGCCACCCGGACAGGGGTCTCACCCCTCCACTTT.

This clonotype appeared many times. This rearrangement joins TRBV28 to TRBJ2-5; 9 nucleotides match TRBD1. V was pared by 7 bases and J by 3 bases, with 9 bases of the junction left unmatched. Germline V gives CDR1 MDHEN, CDR2 SYDVKM. The CDR3 is made up of 15 amino acids. CDR3: CASTIKQGAEETQYF. DNA for the CDR3: TGTGCCAGCACCATTAAACAGGGGGCCGAAGAGACCCAGTACTTC.

The CDR3 sequence: CATSRDLQREAFF. The DNA of the CDR3 is TGTGCCACCAGCAGAGACCTACAAAGGGAGGCTTTCTTT. The chain couples TRBV15 to TRBJ1-1; D call uncertain. Germline V CDR1 and CDR2: LNHNV, YYDKDF (reference sequence). CDR3 length: 13 amino acids. The ends were cut back, 0 bases at V and 11 bases at J, with 13 bases in the middle.

The CDR3 is CASSLSGNPDTQYF. The CDR3 DNA reads as TGTGCCAGCAGCCTTAGCGGGAACCCAGATACGCAGTATTTT. The chain has TRBV7-6 and TRBJ2-3; 8 bases agree with TRBD2. Germline V lookup: CDR1 SGHVS, CDR2 FNYEAQ. The V and J ends lost 5 bases and 4 bases, in that order; junction bases with no gene match: 5. The CDR3 covers 14 residues. Based on the CDR3 plus reference TRBV7-6 and TRBJ2-3, the full variable domain is GAGVSQSPRYKVTKRGQDVALRCDPISGHVSLYWYRQALGQGPEFLTYFNYEAQQDKSGLPNDRFSAERPEGSISTLTIQRTEQRDSAMYRCASSLSGNPDTQYFGPGTRLTVL.

In this sample, this clonotype turned up many times. The chain combines TRBV7-6 with TRBJ2-1; 10 nucleotides match TRBD1. Germline values: CDR1 SGHVS, CDR2 FNYEAQ. This CDR3 region has 15 residues. Unmatched junction bases numbered 8, after V lost 3 bases and J lost 9 bases. The DNA for the CDR3 is TGTGCCAGCAGCTTGGGACAGGGGATCGATGTTGAGCAGTTCTTC. It specifies CASSLGQGIDVEQFF.

The table lists this clonotype with many counts. J is TRBJ2-7 and V is TRBV7-9; D perhaps matches TRBD2 (6 bases). The CDR3 has 16 amino acids. Trimming removed 1 base at V and 1 base at J, with 14 bases between. The germline gives CDR1 SEHNR, CDR2 FQNEAQ (reference sequence). CDR3 residues: CASSLDPGLSSYEQYF. Written as DNA, the CDR3 is TGTGCCAGCAGCTTAGACCCAGGACTATCTTCCTACGAGCAGTACTTC.

There are many counts of this clonotype. The rearrangement joins TRBV2 to TRBJ2-7; 10 bases are shared with TRBD2. Unmatched junction bases numbered 2, after V lost 4 bases and J lost 2 bases. This CDR3 comprises 14 residues. The germline V gene encodes CDR1 SNHLY and CDR2 FYNNEI. The CDR3 bases are TGTGCCAGCAGTGTTCTAGCGGGGGCCTACGAGCAGTACTTC. This codes for CASSVLAGAYEQYF. The entire variable domain, with the rest obtained from reference TRBV2 and TRBJ2-7, is as follows: EPEVTQTPSHQVTQMGQEVILRCVPISNHLYFYWYRQILGQKVEFLVSFYNNEISEKSEIFDDQFSVERPDGSNFTLKIRSTKLEDSAMYFCASSVLAGAYEQYFGPGTRLTVT.

This clonotype was detected ten times or more. The chain links TRBV7-6 to TRBJ2-5; 14 bases map to TRBD2. Trimming at V came to 4 bases and at J to 1 base, leaving 5 bases not matched to a gene. Germline CDR1 and CDR2: SGHVS and FNYEAQ. The CDR3 length is 17 residues. CDR3 sequence: CASSYGTSGGPQETQYF. CDR3 DNA sequence: TGTGCCAGCAGCTACGGGACTAGCGGGGGACCCCAAGAGACCCAGTACTTC.

This rearrangement joins TRBV4-1 to TRBJ1-2; D is ambiguous. This CDR3 contains 14 residues. The V and J ends lost 0 bases and 4 bases respectively, with 9 bases between them. Germline lookup yields CDR1 MGHRA and CDR2 YSYEKL. As DNA, the CDR3 is TGCGCCAGCAGCCAAGATCTCGTCGTCTATGGCTACACCTTC. Protein product: CASSQDLVVYGYTF.

This clonotype turned up a few times. The V and J genes are TRBV24-1 and TRBJ2-1; a possible D gene is TRBD2 (6 bases). The germline CDR1 and CDR2 sequences are KGHDR and SFDVKD. The V and J ends lost 4 bases and 5 bases respectively, with 14 bases between them. The CDR3 runs to 15 residues. The CDR3 reads CATSDPSESHNEQFF. The CDR3 DNA reads TGTGCCACCAGTGACCCTAGCGAATCCCACAATGAGCAGTTCTTC.